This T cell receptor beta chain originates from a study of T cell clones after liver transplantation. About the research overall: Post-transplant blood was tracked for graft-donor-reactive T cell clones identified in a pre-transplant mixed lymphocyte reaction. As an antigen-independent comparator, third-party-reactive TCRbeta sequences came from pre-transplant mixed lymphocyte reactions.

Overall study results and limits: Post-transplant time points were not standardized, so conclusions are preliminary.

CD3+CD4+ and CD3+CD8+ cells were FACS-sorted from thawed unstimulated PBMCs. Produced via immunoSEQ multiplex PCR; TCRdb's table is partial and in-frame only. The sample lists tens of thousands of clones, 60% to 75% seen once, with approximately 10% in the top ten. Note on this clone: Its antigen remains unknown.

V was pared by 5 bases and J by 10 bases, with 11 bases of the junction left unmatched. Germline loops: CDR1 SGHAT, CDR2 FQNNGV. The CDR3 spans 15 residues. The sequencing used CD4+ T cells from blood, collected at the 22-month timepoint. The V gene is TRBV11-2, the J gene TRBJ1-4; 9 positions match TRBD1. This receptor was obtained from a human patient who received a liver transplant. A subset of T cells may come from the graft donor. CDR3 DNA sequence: TGTGCCAGCAGCCGCGATGGGACAGGGACCTTAAAACTGTTTTTT. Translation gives CASSRDGTGTLKLFF.